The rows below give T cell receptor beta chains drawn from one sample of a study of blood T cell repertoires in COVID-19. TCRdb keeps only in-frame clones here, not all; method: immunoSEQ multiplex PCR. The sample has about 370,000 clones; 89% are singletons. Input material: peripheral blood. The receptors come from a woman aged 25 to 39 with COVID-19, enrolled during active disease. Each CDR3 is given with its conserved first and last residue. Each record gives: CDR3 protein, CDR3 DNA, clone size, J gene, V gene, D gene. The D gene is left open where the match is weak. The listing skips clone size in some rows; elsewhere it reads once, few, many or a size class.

CASSTREGSDTEAFF	TGCGCCAGCAGCACCCGGGAAGGGTCGGACACTGAAGCTTTCTTT	once	TRBJ1-1	TRBV4-3	NA
CASSDSRGGGADTQYF	TGTGCCAGCAGTGACTCGAGAGGCGGGGGGGCGGATACGCAGTATTTT	NA	TRBJ2-3	TRBV6-4	TRBD2
CASSLGDSQNSYEQYF	TGTGCCAGCAGCTTGGGCGACTCTCAAAATTCCTACGAGCAGTACTTC	NA	TRBJ2-7	TRBV5-4	NA
CSAWSSYEQYF	TGCAGTGCCTGGAGCTCCTACGAGCAGTACTTC	NA	TRBJ2-7	TRBV20-1	NA
CASSFVSGRGYNEQFF	TGTGCCAGCAGTTTCGTGAGCGGGAGGGGCTACAATGAGCAGTTCTTC	NA	TRBJ2-1	TRBV27	TRBD2
CASSPLTSGTYNEQFF	TGTGCCAGCTCACCTTTGACTAGCGGGACCTACAATGAGCAGTTCTTC	NA	TRBJ2-1	TRBV18	TRBD2
CASSRGSTRINQPQHF	TGTGCCAGCAGCCGGGGTAGTACTAGAATCAATCAGCCCCAGCATTTT	NA	TRBJ1-5	TRBV5-4	NA
CASSRTGPEQFF	TGCGCCAGCAGCCGCACAGGGCCTGAGCAGTTCTTC	NA	TRBJ2-1	TRBV5-1	NA
CASSEANSNEKLFF	TGTGCCAGCAGTGAAGCAAATAGTAATGAAAAACTGTTTTTT	NA	TRBJ1-4	TRBV6-1	NA
CASSQQVSGNTIYF	TGCGCCAGCAGCCAACAGGTCTCTGGAAACACCATATATTTT	NA	TRBJ1-3	TRBV4-3	NA
CASSQGDRDRVLEFF	TGTGCCAGCAGCCAAGGTGACCGGGACAGGGTCCTGGAATTCTTC	NA	TRBJ1-2	TRBV4-2	TRBD1
CARGGPQKGEAFF	TGTGCCAGGGGGGGACCCCAGAAGGGTGAAGCTTTCTTT	NA	TRBJ1-1	TRBV2	NA
CASSSMTSGGVF	TGTGCCAGCAGCTCAATGACTAGCGGGGGAGTCTTC	NA	TRBJ2-7	TRBV5-4	TRBD2
CASRDSLNTEAFF	TGTGCCAGTAGGGACAGCTTGAACACTGAAGCTTTCTTT	NA	TRBJ1-1	TRBV19	NA
CASSAVAGGGQGYEAFF	TGCGCCAGCAGCGCGGTCGCTGGCGGGGGGCAGGGCTATGAAGCTTTCTTT	many	TRBJ1-1	TRBV5-1	NA
CASGRGQGWFPEAFF	TGTGCTAGTGGTCGCGGACAGGGATGGTTTCCCGAAGCTTTCTTT	NA	TRBJ1-1	TRBV12-5	TRBD1
CSVAQDNSGNTIYF	TGCAGCGTAGCACAGGATAACTCTGGAAACACCATATATTTT	few	TRBJ1-3	TRBV29-1	NA
CASSYSGPSGVGDTQYF	TGTGCCAGCAGTTACTCCGGGCCTAGCGGGGTCGGAGATACGCAGTATTTT	NA	TRBJ2-3	TRBV6-2/TRBV6-3	TRBD2
CSVRRGYNEQFF	TGCAGCGTCAGACGGGGTTACAATGAGCAGTTCTTC	NA	TRBJ2-1	TRBV29-1	NA
CASSTTGVATNEKLFF	TGTGCCAGCAGCACCACAGGGGTTGCAACTAATGAAAAACTGTTTTTT	once	TRBJ1-4	TRBV5-6	TRBD1
CASSPLWDRGVTDTQYF	TGCGCCAGCAGCCCACTTTGGGACAGGGGGGTTACAGATACGCAGTATTTT	NA	TRBJ2-3	TRBV4-1	TRBD1
CASSPGQLNYGYTF	TGCGCCAGCAGCCCCGGACAGCTCAACTATGGCTACACCTTC	once	TRBJ1-2	TRBV4-1	NA
CASSPGQGFYEQYF	TGTGCCAGTAGTCCGGGACAGGGTTTCTACGAGCAGTACTTC	few	TRBJ2-7	TRBV19	TRBD1